The rows below give T cell receptor beta chains drawn from one sample of a study of cytomegalovirus exposure and HLA in healthy donors. Sequencing was performed with immunoSEQ multiplex PCR; in TCRdb, only in-frame clones are kept and a portion is missing. The sample consists of 160,000 or so clones, 79% of them appearing once. Sequenced: PBMCs. These receptors were obtained from a woman between 35 and 50 years old in good health and CMV-seronegative. The CDR3 runs from the conserved cysteine through the conserved F or W. The D gene is left open where the match is weak. A clone size is listed for some rows: how often the clone was seen (once, few, many), or a class if it is expanded.

d_gene: TRBD1
abundance: .
v_gene: TRBV7-9
j_gene: TRBJ2-3
len: 15
CDR3nt: TGTGCCAGCAGCTTAGTACAGGGGTCGGCAGATACGCAGTATTTT
CDR3aa: CASSLVQGSADTQYF

d_gene: .
abundance: .
v_gene: TRBV28
j_gene: TRBJ1-2
len: 17
CDR3nt: TGTGCGTCAAAGATTACCCGTAGTCCGGGGTCTAACTATGGCTACACCTTC
CDR3aa: CASKITRSPGSNYGYTF

d_gene: .
abundance: .
v_gene: TRBV7-2
j_gene: TRBJ2-2
len: 13
CDR3nt: TGTGCCAGCAGCTATACGAACACCGGGGAGCTGTTTTTT
CDR3aa: CASSYTNTGELFF

d_gene: TRBD2
abundance: .
v_gene: TRBV4-2
j_gene: TRBJ2-7
len: 19
CDR3nt: TGTGCCAGCAGCCTCCTGAATGCGGCTAGCGGGAGTATCCGCTACGAGCAGTACTTC
CDR3aa: CASSLLNAASGSIRYEQYF

d_gene: TRBD2
abundance: .
v_gene: TRBV11-2
j_gene: TRBJ2-7
len: 15
CDR3nt: TGTGCCAGCAGCTTAGGGGCGACGGGGGGGCAAGAGCAGTACTTC
CDR3aa: CASSLGATGGQEQYF

d_gene: .
abundance: .
v_gene: TRBV7-9
j_gene: TRBJ2-1
len: 12
CDR3nt: TGTGCCAGCAGCTTTTCCCTGAATGAGCAGTTCTTC
CDR3aa: CASSFSLNEQFF

d_gene: .
abundance: .
v_gene: TRBV5-1
j_gene: TRBJ2-4
len: 15
CDR3nt: TGCGCCAGCAGCCTAGGGGATTTAGCCAAAAACATTCAGTACTTC
CDR3aa: CASSLGDLAKNIQYF

d_gene: .
abundance: .
v_gene: TRBV19
j_gene: TRBJ1-5
len: 16
CDR3nt: TGTGCCAGTAGTAGGGGGGATTTGGGTAGCAATCAGCCCCAGCATTTT
CDR3aa: CASSRGDLGSNQPQHF

d_gene: .
abundance: few
v_gene: TRBV10-3
j_gene: TRBJ1-1
len: 14
CDR3nt: TGTGCCATCAGTGATCCAGGGATGAACACTGAAGCTTTCTTT
CDR3aa: CAISDPGMNTEAFF

d_gene: TRBD2
abundance: .
v_gene: TRBV14
j_gene: TRBJ2-1
len: 17
CDR3nt: TGTGCCAGCAGCAGATTACCGGGACTAGGGTCCTACAATGAGCAGTTCTTC
CDR3aa: CASSRLPGLGSYNEQFF

d_gene: TRBD1
abundance: .
v_gene: TRBV19
j_gene: TRBJ1-5
len: 15
CDR3nt: TGTGCCAGTAATACAGACAGGGGGCTTGGTCAGCCCCAGCATTTT
CDR3aa: CASNTDRGLGQPQHF

d_gene: .
abundance: .
v_gene: TRBV28
j_gene: TRBJ1-4
len: 12
CDR3nt: TGTGCCAGCAGTTTTCCAGTGGAAAAACTGTTTTTT
CDR3aa: CASSFPVEKLFF

d_gene: .
abundance: .
v_gene: TRBV7-9
j_gene: TRBJ2-2
len: 15
CDR3nt: TGTGCCAGCAGCCCTCAGGGGGGAGGCACCGGGGAGCTGTTTTTT
CDR3aa: CASSPQGGGTGELFF

d_gene: .
abundance: .
v_gene: TRBV5-1
j_gene: TRBJ1-1
len: 15
CDR3nt: TGCGCCAGCAGCTTGCGCGGGGGTGGTGGCACTGAAGCTTTCTTT
CDR3aa: CASSLRGGGGTEAFF

d_gene: TRBD1
abundance: .
v_gene: TRBV5-1
j_gene: TRBJ2-7
len: 16
CDR3nt: TGCGCCAGCAGCTCTGTGGCTGGGACAGGGGGCGACGAGCAGTACTTC
CDR3aa: CASSSVAGTGGDEQYF

d_gene: .
abundance: few
v_gene: TRBV28
j_gene: TRBJ1-2
len: 15
CDR3nt: TGTGCCAGCAGTTTCGGAGATCTTCGCGACTATGGCTACACCTTC
CDR3aa: CASSFGDLRDYGYTF

d_gene: TRBD2
abundance: .
v_gene: TRBV27
j_gene: TRBJ2-7
len: 21
CDR3nt: TGTGCCAGCAGTTCGCTAAAGGGCCCGGGACTAGCCACAACCAGCGGTTACGAGCAGTACTTC
CDR3aa: CASSSLKGPGLATTSGYEQYF

d_gene: .
abundance: once
v_gene: TRBV7-9
j_gene: TRBJ1-1
len: 14
CDR3nt: TGTGCCAGCAGCTTAGTTCCAGGGGACATTGAAGCTTTCTTT
CDR3aa: CASSLVPGDIEAFF

d_gene: TRBD1
abundance: .
v_gene: TRBV6-5
j_gene: TRBJ1-2
len: 13
CDR3nt: TGTGCCAGCAGGAAGGACAGGGCTGGAGGCTACACCTTC
CDR3aa: CASRKDRAGGYTF

d_gene: .
abundance: .
v_gene: TRBV28
j_gene: TRBJ1-2
len: 13
CDR3nt: TGTGCCAGCATGTTAGGGGCCGGCTATGGCTACACCTTC
CDR3aa: CASMLGAGYGYTF

d_gene: .
abundance: .
v_gene: TRBV11-2
j_gene: TRBJ2-3
len: 15
CDR3nt: TGTGCCAGCAGCTTAGAGCGGGTCGGCACAGATACGCAGTATTTT
CDR3aa: CASSLERVGTDTQYF

d_gene: TRBD1
abundance: .
v_gene: TRBV27
j_gene: TRBJ2-1
len: 17
CDR3nt: TGTGCCAGCAGTTTATCGGCCCGGACAGGATTTTACAATGAGCAGTTCTTC
CDR3aa: CASSLSARTGFYNEQFF

d_gene: .
abundance: .
v_gene: TRBV7-2
j_gene: TRBJ2-7
len: 13
CDR3nt: TGTGCCAGCAGCTTAGTTCAGGGGACCGAGCAGTACTTC
CDR3aa: CASSLVQGTEQYF

d_gene: TRBD1
abundance: .
v_gene: TRBV7-8
j_gene: TRBJ2-2
len: 15
CDR3nt: TGTGCCAGCAGCTTATGGACAGGGAACACCGGGGAGCTGTTTTTT
CDR3aa: CASSLWTGNTGELFF

d_gene: .
abundance: .
v_gene: TRBV5-4
j_gene: TRBJ2-5
len: 17
CDR3nt: TGTGCCAGCAGCTTGCCTGGGCGCAGGCAAGCCATGGAGACCCAGTACTTC
CDR3aa: CASSLPGRRQAMETQYF

d_gene: .
abundance: .
v_gene: TRBV11-3
j_gene: TRBJ1-6
len: 16
CDR3nt: TGTGCCAGCAGCTACGTCAGTTTCTCCTATAATTCACCCCTCCACTTT
CDR3aa: CASSYVSFSYNSPLHF

d_gene: .
abundance: .
v_gene: TRBV7-9
j_gene: TRBJ2-7
len: 12
CDR3nt: TGTGCCAGCAGCTTGGTAGGGACAGAGCAGTACTTC
CDR3aa: CASSLVGTEQYF

d_gene: TRBD1
abundance: .
v_gene: TRBV5-5
j_gene: TRBJ2-5
len: 18
CDR3nt: TGTGCCAGCAGCTTGGTGGTAGCGTCGGGGGACAGGGGAGAGACCCAGTACTTC
CDR3aa: CASSLVVASGDRGETQYF

d_gene: TRBD1
abundance: .
v_gene: TRBV18
j_gene: TRBJ1-4
len: 16
CDR3nt: TGTGCCAGCTCTCAGCTACAGGGGGCGGGAAACGAAAAACTGTTTTTT
CDR3aa: CASSQLQGAGNEKLFF

d_gene: .
abundance: .
v_gene: TRBV30
j_gene: TRBJ1-2
len: 14
CDR3nt: TGTGCCTGGAGTGTTAGCTTCGGCAACTATGGCTACACCTTC
CDR3aa: CAWSVSFGNYGYTF

d_gene: .
abundance: .
v_gene: TRBV6-5
j_gene: TRBJ1-1
len: 15
CDR3nt: TGTGCCAGCAGTTCTCCGGGACTACTAAAACCAGAAGCTTTCTTT
CDR3aa: CASSSPGLLKPEAFF

d_gene: .
abundance: .
v_gene: TRBV2
j_gene: TRBJ2-1
len: 10
CDR3nt: TGTGCCACTAACGGCAATGAGCAGTTCTTC
CDR3aa: CATNGNEQFF

d_gene: TRBD1
abundance: .
v_gene: TRBV6-5
j_gene: TRBJ1-2
len: 15
CDR3nt: TGTGCCAGCAGTTACTCGACAGGGGGGGGCTATGGCTACACCTTC
CDR3aa: CASSYSTGGGYGYTF

d_gene: TRBD2
abundance: .
v_gene: TRBV29-1
j_gene: TRBJ2-1
len: 16
CDR3nt: TGCAGCGTTGAGGGACTAGCGGGAGGCCTGGGTAATGAGCAGTTCTTC
CDR3aa: CSVEGLAGGLGNEQFF

d_gene: .
abundance: .
v_gene: TRBV27
j_gene: TRBJ1-1
len: 12
CDR3nt: TGTGCCAGCAGTTTCAGGGGAGCTGAAGCTTTCTTT
CDR3aa: CASSFRGAEAFF

d_gene: TRBD1
abundance: once
v_gene: TRBV5-5
j_gene: TRBJ2-7
len: 15
CDR3nt: TGTGCCAGCAGCTTGGAGACAGGGGGGTCCTACGAGCAGTACTTC
CDR3aa: CASSLETGGSYEQYF

d_gene: TRBD2
abundance: once
v_gene: TRBV11-1
j_gene: TRBJ2-7
len: 13
CDR3nt: TGTGCCAGCAGCCCATCTCGGGGGGGCGAGCAGTACTTC
CDR3aa: CASSPSRGGEQYF

d_gene: TRBD1
abundance: .
v_gene: TRBV5-1
j_gene: TRBJ2-7
len: 13
CDR3nt: TGCGCCAGCACAACAGGGGGCAAATACGAGCAGTACTTC
CDR3aa: CASTTGGKYEQYF

d_gene: .
abundance: .
v_gene: TRBV9
j_gene: TRBJ2-5
len: 15
CDR3nt: TGTGCCAGCAGCTCGGCCGCGGGGACCCTAGAGACCCAGTACTTC
CDR3aa: CASSSAAGTLETQYF

d_gene: .
abundance: .
v_gene: TRBV6-4
j_gene: TRBJ1-1
len: 15
CDR3nt: TGTGCCAGCAGTGACTCAATAGGGGTAAACACTGAAGCTTTCTTT
CDR3aa: CASSDSIGVNTEAFF

d_gene: .
abundance: .
v_gene: TRBV27
j_gene: TRBJ1-4
len: 15
CDR3nt: TGTGCCAGCAGTTTATACAGAACCCCTAATGAAAAACTGTTTTTT
CDR3aa: CASSLYRTPNEKLFF

d_gene: TRBD1
abundance: once
v_gene: TRBV9
j_gene: TRBJ2-7
len: 16
CDR3nt: TGTGCCAGCAGCGATGGGACAGGTCGGCGTACCTACGAGCAGTACTTC
CDR3aa: CASSDGTGRRTYEQYF

d_gene: .
abundance: .
v_gene: TRBV28
j_gene: TRBJ2-4
len: 18
CDR3nt: TGTGCCAGCAGTTTACCTCCAGGACAAACAACAGCCAAAAACATTCAGTACTTC
CDR3aa: CASSLPPGQTTAKNIQYF

d_gene: TRBD2
abundance: .
v_gene: TRBV27
j_gene: TRBJ2-1
len: 15
CDR3nt: TGTGCCAGCCAAATAGCGGGAGTGGGATACAATGAGCAGTTCTTC
CDR3aa: CASQIAGVGYNEQFF

d_gene: TRBD1
abundance: once
v_gene: TRBV7-9
j_gene: TRBJ2-1
len: 15
CDR3nt: TGTGCCAGCAGCCAGGACAGGGGAACCTACAATGAGCAGTTCTTC
CDR3aa: CASSQDRGTYNEQFF

d_gene: TRBD1
abundance: .
v_gene: TRBV9
j_gene: TRBJ1-3
len: 16
CDR3nt: TGTGCCAGCAGCCCCCGGACAGGGTCTTCTGGAAACACCATATATTTT
CDR3aa: CASSPRTGSSGNTIYF

d_gene: .
abundance: .
v_gene: TRBV9
j_gene: TRBJ2-1
len: 16
CDR3nt: TGTGCCAGCAGTGTATTGTCCTCTCACCCTAACAATGAGCAGTTCTTC
CDR3aa: CASSVLSSHPNNEQFF

d_gene: TRBD1
abundance: .
v_gene: TRBV5-4
j_gene: TRBJ2-7
len: 13
CDR3nt: TGTGCCAGCAGCCTGGACAGGGCCTACGAGCAGTACTTC
CDR3aa: CASSLDRAYEQYF

d_gene: TRBD2
abundance: .
v_gene: TRBV25-1
j_gene: TRBJ2-7
len: 16
CDR3nt: TGTGCCAGCGGACGGGGGGAGACTAGCTTCCACTACGAGCAGTACTTC
CDR3aa: CASGRGETSFHYEQYF

d_gene: TRBD2
abundance: .
v_gene: TRBV29-1
j_gene: TRBJ2-3
len: 13
CDR3nt: TGCAGCGTCCGAAGCGGGAGTACAGATACGCAGTATTTT
CDR3aa: CSVRSGSTDTQYF

d_gene: .
abundance: few
v_gene: TRBV5-4
j_gene: TRBJ1-3
len: 14
CDR3nt: TGTGCCAGCAGCTTGGGCGGGTCTGGAAACACCATATATTTT
CDR3aa: CASSLGGSGNTIYF

d_gene: TRBD2
abundance: .
v_gene: TRBV5-1
j_gene: TRBJ2-3
len: 16
CDR3nt: TGCGCCAGCAGCAAGGGACTAGCCGCTAGCACAGATACGCAGTATTTT
CDR3aa: CASSKGLAASTDTQYF

d_gene: TRBD1
abundance: .
v_gene: TRBV2
j_gene: TRBJ2-1
len: 15
CDR3nt: TGTGCCAGCACCCAGGGACAGGGGGCGTTGAATGAGCAGTTCTTC
CDR3aa: CASTQGQGALNEQFF

d_gene: TRBD1
abundance: .
v_gene: TRBV27
j_gene: TRBJ2-4
len: 17
CDR3nt: TGTGCCAGCAGTGAGACTCAGGGGGCGGGGGCCAAAAACATTCAGTACTTC
CDR3aa: CASSETQGAGAKNIQYF

d_gene: TRBD1
abundance: .
v_gene: TRBV5-4
j_gene: TRBJ1-1
len: 13
CDR3nt: TGTGCCAGCAGCATCCCCGGGACAGGCGAAGCTTTCTTT
CDR3aa: CASSIPGTGEAFF

d_gene: .
abundance: .
v_gene: TRBV13
j_gene: TRBJ1-2
len: 14
CDR3nt: TGTGCCAGCAGCTTAGTTTACGGGTACTATGGCTACACCTTC
CDR3aa: CASSLVYGYYGYTF

d_gene: TRBD2
abundance: .
v_gene: TRBV13
j_gene: TRBJ2-7
len: 15
CDR3nt: TGTGCCAGCAGCTTAGAGCGGGAGGGCCGCTACGAGCAGTACTTC
CDR3aa: CASSLEREGRYEQYF

d_gene: TRBD1
abundance: .
v_gene: TRBV2
j_gene: TRBJ1-2
len: 13
CDR3nt: TGTGCCAGCAGTAGGGACAGCCTTTCTGGCTACACCTTC
CDR3aa: CASSRDSLSGYTF

d_gene: TRBD1
abundance: .
v_gene: TRBV7-9
j_gene: TRBJ2-3
len: 17
CDR3nt: TGTGCCAGCAGTCAGATGACAGGGGGCTACCGCACAGATACGCAGTATTTT
CDR3aa: CASSQMTGGYRTDTQYF

d_gene: .
abundance: .
v_gene: TRBV5-4
j_gene: TRBJ1-2
len: 15
CDR3nt: TGTGCCAGCAGCCCTTTACAGGGCCGGGCCTATGGCTACACCTTC
CDR3aa: CASSPLQGRAYGYTF